The clone carrying this T cell receptor (beta chain) came up many times. The TCRbeta library was prepared with unique molecular identifiers. TCRdb processed the PCR reads anew with MiXCR; each CDR3 protein has one entry. The sample has a few hundred thousand distinct CDR3 sequences; 9.7% are singletons. The data were taken from a study of T-cell reconstitution after alpha-beta-depleted transplantation in children. Germline V gene data show CDR1 as MNHEY and CDR2 as SVGAGI. Trimming pared 2 bases from V and 0 bases from J, leaving 7 bases between. This CDR3 is built from 14 residues. V gene TRBV6-5 combines with J gene TRBJ2-5; D remains unclear. The TCR comes from a human donor who donated a stem cell graft to a child with SCID. The sequences come from PBMCs from the stem cell graft donor, collected from the stem cell graft. CDR3 bases: TGTGCCAGCAGTTACCACCCGAACCAAGAGACCCAGTACTTC. It codes for CASSYHPNQETQYF.